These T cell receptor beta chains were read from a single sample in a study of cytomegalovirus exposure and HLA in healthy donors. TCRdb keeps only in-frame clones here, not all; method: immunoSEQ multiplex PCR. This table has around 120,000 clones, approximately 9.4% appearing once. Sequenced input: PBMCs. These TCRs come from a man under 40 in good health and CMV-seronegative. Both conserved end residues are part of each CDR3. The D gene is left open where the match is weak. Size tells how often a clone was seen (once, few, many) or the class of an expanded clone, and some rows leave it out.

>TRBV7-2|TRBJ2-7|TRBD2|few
TGTGCCAGCAGCTTAGGGGGAGCGGGGGGTTACGAGCAGTACTTC
CASSLGGAGGYEQYF
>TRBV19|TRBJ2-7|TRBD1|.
TGTGCCAGTAGCCCTGGACAGGGGGTAACCTACGAGCAGTACTTC
CASSPGQGVTYEQYF
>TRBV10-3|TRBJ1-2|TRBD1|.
TGTGCCATCAGTACGACAGGGAACTATGGCTACACCTTC
CAISTTGNYGYTF
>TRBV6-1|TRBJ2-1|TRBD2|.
TGTGCCAGCAGTGAACTAGCGGGGGGTGGTAACAATGAGCAGTTCTTC
CASSELAGGGNNEQFF
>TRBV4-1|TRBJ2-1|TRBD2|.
TGCGCCAGCAGCCAAGATTGGCGGGGACGCGGGAGGGACAATGAGCAGTTCTTC
CASSQDWRGRGRDNEQFF
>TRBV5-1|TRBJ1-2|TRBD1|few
TGCGCCAGCAGCTTGGGGGGACAGGGGGCTCATTTCGGTGGCTACACCTTC
CASSLGGQGAHFGGYTF
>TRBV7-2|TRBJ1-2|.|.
TGTGCCAGCAGCTCCCTCAGGACAAGGTGGTATGGCTACACCTTC
CASSSLRTRWYGYTF
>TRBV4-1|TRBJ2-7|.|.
TGCGCCAGCAGCGGTACAGGGACCTACGAGCAGTACTTC
CASSGTGTYEQYF
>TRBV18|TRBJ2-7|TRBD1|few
TGTGCCAGCTCACCTGCGGGACAGGGTAAAGCCTACGAGCAGTACTTC
CASSPAGQGKAYEQYF
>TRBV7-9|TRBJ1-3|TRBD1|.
TGTGCCAGCACCCTCCAGGGGGTAGCTGGAAACACCATATATTTT
CASTLQGVAGNTIYF
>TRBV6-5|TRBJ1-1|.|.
TGTGCCAGCAGTTACTCCCGGGGTCGAGGGACTGAAGCTTTCTTT
CASSYSRGRGTEAFF
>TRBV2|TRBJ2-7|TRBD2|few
TGTGCCAGCAGTGAAGTTCGCGGGAGGGCCCCCTACGAGCAGTACTTC
CASSEVRGRAPYEQYF
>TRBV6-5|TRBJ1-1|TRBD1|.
TGTGCCAGCAGTACGCCGGGACAGTTCACTGAAGCTTTCTTT
CASSTPGQFTEAFF
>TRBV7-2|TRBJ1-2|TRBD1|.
TGTGCCAGCAGCTTAGCACAGGGGCCGCCGGGCTATGGCTACACCTTC
CASSLAQGPPGYGYTF
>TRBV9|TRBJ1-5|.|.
TGTGCCAGCAGCGTAACAGATCTCAATCAGCCCCAGCATTTT
CASSVTDLNQPQHF
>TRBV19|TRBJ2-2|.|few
TGTGCCAGTAGTATAGGCAGGGGCGCCGGGGAGCTGTTTTTT
CASSIGRGAGELFF
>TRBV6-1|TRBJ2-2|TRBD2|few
TGTGCCAGCAGAGCGGGAGCGGTCACCGGGGAGCTGTTTTTT
CASRAGAVTGELFF
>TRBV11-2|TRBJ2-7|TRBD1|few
TGTGCCAGCAGCTTCCTGGATACAGGGGGCAACTGGAACTACGAGCAGTACTTC
CASSFLDTGGNWNYEQYF
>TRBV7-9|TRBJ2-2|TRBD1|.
TGTGCCAGCAGCCAAACAGGGGACACCGGGGAGCTGTTTTTT
CASSQTGDTGELFF
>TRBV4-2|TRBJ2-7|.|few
TGTGCCAGCAGCCAAGATCTCCAGGGTCCCTACGAGCAGTACTTC
CASSQDLQGPYEQYF
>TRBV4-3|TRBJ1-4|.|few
TGCGCCAGCAGCCAGAGGTCTGCAACTAATGAAAAACTGTTTTTT
CASSQRSATNEKLFF
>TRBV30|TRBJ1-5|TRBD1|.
TGTGCCTGGAGTGTAGGAAGGGGGCAAGGACAGCCCCAGCATTTT
CAWSVGRGQGQPQHF
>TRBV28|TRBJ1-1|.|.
TGTGCCAGCAATGCGGGGTACCATTGGAACACTGAAGCTTTCTTT
CASNAGYHWNTEAFF
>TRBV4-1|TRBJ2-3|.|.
TGCGCCAGCAGCCAAGATTCCGTGGGCTCGGATACGCAGTATTTT
CASSQDSVGSDTQYF
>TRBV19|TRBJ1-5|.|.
TGTGCCAGTAGTATTAGGGGCGACGGTCAGCCCCAGCATTTT
CASSIRGDGQPQHF
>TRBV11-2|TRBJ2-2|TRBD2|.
TGTGCCAGCAGCTTAGTGGCTAGCGGGGGGACATGGACCGGGGAGCTGTTTTTT
CASSLVASGGTWTGELFF
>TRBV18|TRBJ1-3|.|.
TGTGCCAGCTCACCGCAGCGACCCTCTGGAAACACCATATATTTT
CASSPQRPSGNTIYF
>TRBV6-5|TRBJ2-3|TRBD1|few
TGTGCCAGCAGAGCCGGGACAGGTTTACTAGATACGCAGTATTTT
CASRAGTGLLDTQYF
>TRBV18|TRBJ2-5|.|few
TGTGCCAGCTCACTAAACCAGCAAGAGACCCAGTACTTC
CASSLNQQETQYF